This T cell receptor (beta chain) was retrieved from a study of T cells in women clearing cervical HPV infection. At the level of the study: Controls gave blood once infection was undetectable; cases at lesion identification. For cases, blood was sampled a median approximately 150 days after lesion detection, interquartile range roughly 80 to 200 days.

immunoSEQ multiplex PCR used an average of approximately 1,300 ng genomic DNA. TCRdb keeps only in-frame clones here, not all; method: immunoSEQ multiplex PCR. Here the sample table reports some 20,000 clones. In the case of this clone: The read terminates 3 residues ahead of where the CDR3 ends, so the germline J gene completes it.

HPV was found by MY09/MY11 PCR and dot-blot genotyping. The germline CDR1 and CDR2 sequences are SGHTA and FQGTGA. V lost 0 bases and J lost 8, with 10 bases in between. This CDR3 region has 14 residues. Source material: blood buffy coat. The chain is built from TRBV7-3 and TRBJ1-4; perhaps TRBD1 as D (5 bases). The receptor was derived from a woman aged 18 to 75 with a cervical HPV16 infection that either progressed to CIN3+ or cleared (not recorded which). The covered CDR3 bases are TGTGCCAGCAGCTTAACGGTTCCAGGGGAAAAA. Protein sequence: CASSLTVPGEK. The full CDR3 protein reads CASSLTVPGEKLFF.